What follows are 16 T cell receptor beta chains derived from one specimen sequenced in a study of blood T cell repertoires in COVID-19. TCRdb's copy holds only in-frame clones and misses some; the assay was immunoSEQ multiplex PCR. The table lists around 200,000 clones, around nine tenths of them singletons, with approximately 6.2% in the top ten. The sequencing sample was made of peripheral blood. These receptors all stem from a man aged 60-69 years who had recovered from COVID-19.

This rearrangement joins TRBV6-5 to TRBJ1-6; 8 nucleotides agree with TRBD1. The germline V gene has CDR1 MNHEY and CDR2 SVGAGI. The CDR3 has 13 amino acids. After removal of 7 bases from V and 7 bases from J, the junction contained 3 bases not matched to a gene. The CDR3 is CASNQGANSPLHF. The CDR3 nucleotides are TGTGCCAGCAATCAGGGGGCGAATTCACCCCTCCACTTT.

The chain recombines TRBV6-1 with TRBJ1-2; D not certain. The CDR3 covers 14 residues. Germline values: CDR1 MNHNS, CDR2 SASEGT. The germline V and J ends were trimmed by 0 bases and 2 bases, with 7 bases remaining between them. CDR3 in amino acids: CASSEAFTNYGYTF. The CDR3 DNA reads TGTGCCAGCAGTGAAGCTTTCACAAACTATGGCTACACCTTC.

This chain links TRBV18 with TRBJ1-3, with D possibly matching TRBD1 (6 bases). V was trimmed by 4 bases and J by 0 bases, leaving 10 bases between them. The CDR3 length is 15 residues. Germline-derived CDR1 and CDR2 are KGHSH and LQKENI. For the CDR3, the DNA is TGTGCCAGCTCACGGACAGACAGCTCTGGAAACACCATATATTTT. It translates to CASSRTDSSGNTIYF.

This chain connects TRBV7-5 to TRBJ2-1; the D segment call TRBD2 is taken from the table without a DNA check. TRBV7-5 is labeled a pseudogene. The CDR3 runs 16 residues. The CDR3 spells CARSLFPNSSYNEQFF. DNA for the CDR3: TGTGCCAGAAGCTTATTTCCGAATAGCTCCTACAATGAGCAGTTCTTC.

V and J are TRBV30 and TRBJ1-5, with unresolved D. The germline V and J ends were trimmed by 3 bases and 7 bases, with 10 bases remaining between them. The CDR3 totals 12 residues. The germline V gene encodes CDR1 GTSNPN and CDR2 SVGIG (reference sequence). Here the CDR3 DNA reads TGTGCCTGGAGCTACGGTCGGCAGCCCCAGCATTTT. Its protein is CAWSYGRQPQHF. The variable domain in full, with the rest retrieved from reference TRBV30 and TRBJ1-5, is SQTIHQWPATLVQPVGSPLSLECTVEGTSNPNLYWYRQAAGRGLQLLFYSVGIGQISSEVPQNLSASRPQDRQFILSSKKLLLSDSGFYLCAWSYGRQPQHFGDGTRLSIL.

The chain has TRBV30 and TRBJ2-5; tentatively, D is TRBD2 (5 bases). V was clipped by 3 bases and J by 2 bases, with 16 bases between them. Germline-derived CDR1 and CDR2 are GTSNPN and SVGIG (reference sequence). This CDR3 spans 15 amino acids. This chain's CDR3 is CAWSTVPGRQETQYF. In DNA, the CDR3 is TGTGCCTGGAGCACAGTACCGGGAAGACAAGAGACCCAGTACTTC.

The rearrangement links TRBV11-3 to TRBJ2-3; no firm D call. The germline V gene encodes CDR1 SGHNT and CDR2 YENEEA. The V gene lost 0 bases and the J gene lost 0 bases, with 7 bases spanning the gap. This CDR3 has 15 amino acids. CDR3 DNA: TGTGCCAGCAGCTTAGATTACAAAAGCACAGATACGCAGTATTTT. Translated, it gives CASSLDYKSTDTQYF.

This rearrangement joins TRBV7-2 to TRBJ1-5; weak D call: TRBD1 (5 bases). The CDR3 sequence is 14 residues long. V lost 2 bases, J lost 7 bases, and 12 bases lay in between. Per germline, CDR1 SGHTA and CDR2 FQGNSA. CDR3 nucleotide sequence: TGTGCCAGCAGCTTACGATGGCAGGGCCAGCCCCAGCATTTT. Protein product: CASSLRWQGQPQHF.

Here the CDR3 DNA reads TGCGCCAGCAGTGCATCTTCGGGACTAGCGGGAGCAGGGGATGAGCAGTTCTTC. This translates into CASSASSGLAGAGDEQFF. The V call is TRBV10-1, the J call TRBJ2-1, with 14 bases lining up with TRBD2. With V trimmed by 4 bases and J by 8 bases, 13 bases remained unmatched. CDR1 is WNHNN and CDR2 is SYGVQD in the germline V gene (reference sequence). CDR3 size: 18 residues.

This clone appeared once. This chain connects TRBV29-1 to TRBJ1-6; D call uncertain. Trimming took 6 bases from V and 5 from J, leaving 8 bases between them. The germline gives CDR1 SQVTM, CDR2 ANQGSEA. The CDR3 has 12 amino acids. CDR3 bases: TGCAGCGTCCGGGAGAATAATTCACCCCTCCACTTT. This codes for CSVRENNSPLHF.

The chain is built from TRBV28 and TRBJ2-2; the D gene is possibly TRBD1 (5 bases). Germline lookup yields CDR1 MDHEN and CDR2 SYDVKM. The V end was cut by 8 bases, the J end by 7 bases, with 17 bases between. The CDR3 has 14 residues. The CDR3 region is CASRVQAQGGELFF. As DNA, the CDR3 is TGTGCCAGCCGGGTACAGGCCCAGGGCGGGGAGCTGTTTTTT.

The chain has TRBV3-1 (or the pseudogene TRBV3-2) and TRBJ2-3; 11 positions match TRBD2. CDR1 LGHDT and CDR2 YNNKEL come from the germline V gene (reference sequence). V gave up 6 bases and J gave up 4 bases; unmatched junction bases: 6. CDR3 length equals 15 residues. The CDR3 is CASRQLAGASDTQYF. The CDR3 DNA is TGTGCCAGCAGACAACTAGCGGGAGCGTCAGATACGCAGTATTTT.

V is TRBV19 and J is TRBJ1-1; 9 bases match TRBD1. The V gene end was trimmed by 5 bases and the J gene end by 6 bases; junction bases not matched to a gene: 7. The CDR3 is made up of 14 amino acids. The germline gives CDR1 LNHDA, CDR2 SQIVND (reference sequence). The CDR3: CASSLPQGAAEAFF. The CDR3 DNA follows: TGTGCCAGTAGTCTCCCACAGGGGGCGGCTGAAGCTTTCTTT.

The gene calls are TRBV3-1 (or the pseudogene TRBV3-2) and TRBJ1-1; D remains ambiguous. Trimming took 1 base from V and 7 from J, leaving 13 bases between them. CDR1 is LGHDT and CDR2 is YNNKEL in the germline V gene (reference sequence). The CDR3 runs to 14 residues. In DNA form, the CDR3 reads TGTGCCAGCAGCCAAGGAATTGGACTTAATGAAGCTTTCTTT. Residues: CASSQGIGLNEAFF.

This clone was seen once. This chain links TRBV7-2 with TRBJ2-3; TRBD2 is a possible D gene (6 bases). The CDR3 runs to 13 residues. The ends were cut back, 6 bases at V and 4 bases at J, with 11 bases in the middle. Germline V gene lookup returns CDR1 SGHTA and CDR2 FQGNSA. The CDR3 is CASRQLAADTQYF. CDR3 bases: TGTGCCAGCAGACAACTAGCAGCAGATACGCAGTATTTT. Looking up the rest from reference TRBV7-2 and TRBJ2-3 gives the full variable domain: GAGVSQSPSNKVTEKGKDVELRCDPISGHTALYWYRQSLGQGLEFLIYFQGNSAPDKSGLPSDRFSAERTGGSVSTLTIQRTQQEDSAVYLCASRQLAADTQYFGPGTRLTVL.

The CDR3 DNA is TGTGCCAGCTCGGCGGGGGGAATGACGGAGATCCACTTT. As protein: CASSAGGMTEIHF. The rearrangement joins TRBV18 to TRBJ1-6; weak D call: TRBD1 (5 bases). Trimming stripped 6 bases from V and 17 bases from J, with 20 bases between. Germline CDR1 and CDR2: KGHSH and LQKENI. This CDR3 has 13 residues.